Reported below is one TCR beta chain. Its antigen remains unknown. With 8 bases removed from V and 0 bases from J, the gap between germline ends came to 14 bases. Germline V gene data show CDR1 as MNHEY and CDR2 as SMNVEV (reference sequence). This CDR3 has 15 amino acids. This PCR relied on a set of 60 Vbeta primers and 13 Jbeta primers. Here immunoSEQ multiplex PCR was the method, and the copy in TCRdb shows in-frame clones only, minus some. The sample includes approximately 120,000 clones, 77% of them seen just once. The entry originates in a study of cytomegalovirus exposure and HLA in healthy donors. Study-wide results and limits: Sequencing had likely introduced a cluster of highly shared sequence variants as an artifact. Researchers reported in a later analysis that a missense DCLRE1C variant was tied to TCR beta V- and J-gene trimming. The analysis excluded some indistinguishable V segments, including TRBV6-2 and TRBV6-3. Later work showed greater clonal expansion in HLA-associated TCR beta chains than in equally common others.

This clonotype originated in a woman aged 40 to 50 in good health and CMV-seropositive. V and J are TRBV27 and TRBJ2-1; the D gene is possibly TRBD2 (7 bases). What was sequenced was PBMCs. Here the CDR3 DNA reads TGTGCCAGCCGGGGGGCCGTTAGCTCCTACAATGAGCAGTTCTTC. This translates into CASRGAVSSYNEQFF.